Listed here are 19 T cell receptor beta chains from one sample, sequenced in a study of cytomegalovirus exposure and HLA in healthy donors. Vbeta (60) and Jbeta (13) primers were used in the PCR. Sequencing used immunoSEQ multiplex PCR; TCRdb keeps in-frame clones, though not all of them. The data show a few hundred thousand clones, around 80% seen once. The sample comprised PBMCs. The receptors were gathered from a man between 25 and 39 years old in good health and CMV-seronegative.

V gene TRBV7-9 combines with J gene TRBJ1-2, with 7 nucleotides matching TRBD1. This CDR3 region has 15 residues. CDR1 is SEHNR, CDR2 FQNEAQ, per germline (reference sequence). The V and J ends lost 5 bases and 0 bases, in that order; junction bases with no gene match: 6. In DNA, the CDR3 is TGTGCCAGCAGCCTGACAGGGTTCCCTAACTATGGCTACACCTTC. Translating it yields CASSLTGFPNYGYTF.

V is TRBV9 and J is TRBJ2-5; maybe TRBD2 (5 bases). Germline CDR1 reads SGDLS; CDR2 reads YYNGEE. This CDR3 comprises 13 residues. Trimming took off 7 bases at V and 4 bases at J, with 14 bases between the two ends. The CDR3 here is CASERTLGETQYF. The CDR3 coding sequence is TGTGCCAGCGAGCGGACTCTGGGAGAGACCCAGTACTTC.

The count of this clone is one. This sequence joins TRBV18 and TRBJ1-6; 8 bases align to TRBD1. In germline, CDR1 is KGHSH, CDR2 LQKENI. V shed 6 bases, J shed 6 bases, and the junction held 4 bases outside the gene matches. This CDR3 has 14 residues. CDR3 sequence (DNA): TGTGCCAGCTCCCGGGACAGGTCTAATTCACCCCTCCACTTT. Protein product: CASSRDRSNSPLHF.

This sequence joins TRBV19 and TRBJ2-5; 12 bases agree with TRBD1. With V trimmed by 4 bases and J by 7 bases, 16 bases remained unmatched. Germline values: CDR1 LNHDA, CDR2 SQIVND (reference sequence). The CDR3 length is 18 residues. The CDR3 sequence is CASSRIGEPGQGAGTQYF. CDR3 coding DNA: TGTGCCAGTAGTAGGATAGGCGAACCGGGACAGGGGGCAGGGACCCAGTACTTC. The full variable domain, its missing parts supplied by reference TRBV19 and TRBJ2-5, is DGGITQSPKYLFRKEGQNVTLSCEQNLNHDAMYWYRQDPGQGLRLIYYSQIVNDFQKGDIAEGYSVSREKKESFPLTVTSAQKNPTAFYLCASSRIGEPGQGAGTQYFGPGTRLLVL.

The chain joins TRBV23-1 to TRBJ1-1; possibly TRBD1 for D (5 bases). TRBV23-1 counts as an open reading frame of uncertain function. CDR3 length: 15 amino acids. V lost 2 bases to trimming and J lost 1 base, with 11 bases between them. The DNA of the CDR3 is TGCGCCAGCAGTCAACGTGGCAGGGAGAACACTGAAGCTTTCTTT. This encodes CASSQRGRENTEAFF.

This clone showed up just once. The rearrangement links TRBV7-2 to TRBJ2-7, with D possibly TRBD1 on 5 matching bases. The CDR3 runs to 14 residues. Trimming took 1 base from V and 2 from J, leaving 9 bases between them. Per germline, CDR1 SGHTA and CDR2 FQGNSA. In DNA form, the CDR3 reads TGTGCCAGCAGCTTAGGTACAGGCGCCTACGAGCAGTACTTC. It translates to CASSLGTGAYEQYF.

This chain links TRBV14 with TRBJ1-1; 7 bases align to TRBD1. V shed 1 base, J shed 4 bases, and the junction held 9 bases outside the gene matches. Germline CDR1 and CDR2: SGHDN and FVKESK. This CDR3 region has 16 residues. The CDR3, as DNA: TGTGCCAGCAGCCAAGTTTCGACAGGGAGACGCACTGAAGCTTTCTTT. Translated, it gives CASSQVSTGRRTEAFF.

This chain joins TRBV27 and TRBJ1-6; possible D gene TRBD1, 6 bases. Per the germline V gene, CDR1 is MNHEY and CDR2 is SMNVEV (reference sequence). CDR3 length: 12 residues. Trimming took 5 bases from V and 10 from J, leaving 9 bases between them. The CDR3 spells CASSTTGSPLHF. The DNA for the CDR3 is TGTGCCAGCAGTACAACAGGGTCACCCCTCCACTTT.

To note about this clone: Relative to the germline gene, one junction end is altered; a read error may explain this. The chain recombines TRBV7-9 with TRBJ2-5; weak D call: TRBD1 (5 bases). CDR1 and CDR2 (germline): SEHNR, FQNEAQ (reference sequence). The CDR3 is 14 amino acids. This CDR3 is CSSSLVREWETQYF. The CDR3 DNA reads as TGTTCCAGCAGCTTAGTCAGGGAATGGGAGACCCAGTACTTC.

The chain is built from TRBV7-3 and TRBJ2-1; 8 nucleotides agree with TRBD1. The CDR3 spans 14 residues. Unmatched junction bases numbered 7, after V lost 3 bases and J lost 9 bases. Per the germline V gene, CDR1 is SGHTA and CDR2 is FQGTGA. The CDR3 sequence: CASSFGTGGGEQFF. As DNA, the CDR3 is TGTGCCAGCAGCTTTGGGACAGGTGGAGGTGAGCAGTTCTTC.

Regarding this clone: One end of the junction fails to match germline, which may point to a read error. This chain links TRBV27 with TRBJ1-2, with 12 bases that match TRBD1. The CDR3 contains 14 residues. Per germline, CDR1 MNHEY and CDR2 SMNVEV (reference sequence). The CDR3 spells CASSVPGTGGFLAF. The DNA for the CDR3 is TGTGCCAGCAGTGTCCCCGGGACAGGGGGCTTCTTAGCCTTC.

This chain links TRBV7-2 with TRBJ2-7; D gene ambiguous. Germline V gives CDR1 SGHTA, CDR2 FQGNSA. V was cut by 3 bases and J by 2 bases, with 5 bases left in between. The CDR3 is 12 amino acids. CDR3 region: CASSLPAYEQYF. The CDR3 bases are TGTGCCAGCAGCTTGCCGGCCTACGAGCAGTACTTC.

The genes are TRBV7-9 and TRBJ1-1; no reliable D call. V gave up 1 base and J gave up 0 bases, with 9 bases separating them. This CDR3 spans 15 amino acids. Germline V gene sequence: CDR1 SEHNR, CDR2 FQNEAQ (reference sequence). This chain's CDR3 is CASSLVGNMNTEAFF. In DNA, the CDR3 is TGTGCCAGCAGCTTAGTGGGCAACATGAACACTGAAGCTTTCTTT.

This clone appeared a few times. The V and J genes are TRBV7-2 and TRBJ2-2; 8 bases are shared with TRBD2. Germline V gene sequence: CDR1 SGHTA, CDR2 FQGNSA. The V segment lost 0 bases and the J segment 5 bases; nucleotides outside the gene matches: 5. This CDR3 spans 16 amino acids. CDR3: CASSLAPGGVTGELFF. As DNA, the CDR3 is TGTGCCAGCAGCTTAGCACCGGGGGGGGTAACCGGGGAGCTGTTTTTT. Drawing the rest from reference TRBV7-2 and TRBJ2-2, the complete variable domain is GAGVSQSPSNKVTEKGKDVELRCDPISGHTALYWYRQSLGQGLEFLIYFQGNSAPDKSGLPSDRFSAERTGGSVSTLTIQRTQQEDSAVYLCASSLAPGGVTGELFFGEGSRLTVL.

The chain couples TRBV16 to TRBJ2-1; 8 nucleotides align to TRBD1. V trimming: 2 bases; J trimming: 9 bases; junction bases outside the gene matches: 6. The CDR3 is 14 residues long. Per the germline V gene, CDR1 is KGHSY and CDR2 is FQNENV. The CDR3 DNA sequence: TGTGCCAGCAGCCAAACCCAGGGGGCGACTGAGCAGTTCTTC. Translated, it gives CASSQTQGATEQFF.

CDR3 loop: CASSTPTGYPEKLFF. Written as DNA, the CDR3 is TGTGCCAGTAGTACCCCGACAGGGTACCCCGAAAAACTGTTTTTT. The rearrangement uses TRBV19 and TRBJ1-4; 7 bases are shared with TRBD1. This CDR3 spans 15 amino acids. From germline, CDR1 is LNHDA and CDR2 SQIVND (reference sequence). V trimming: 4 bases; J trimming: 8 bases; junction bases outside the gene matches: 10.

In this sample, this clone turned up a few times. The rearrangement links TRBV7-2 to TRBJ1-1; D ambiguous. Germline V gene data show CDR1 as SGHTA and CDR2 as FQGNSA. Trimming removed 1 base at V and 3 bases at J, with 9 bases between. This CDR3 region has 14 residues. The CDR3 spells CASSLGSGYTEAFF. As DNA, the CDR3 is TGTGCCAGCAGCTTAGGCAGCGGCTACACTGAAGCTTTCTTT.

The CDR3 DNA sequence: TGTGCCAGCAGTCCTAGACCGGGACAGGGAAGGAACGAGCAGTACTTC. Translated: CASSPRPGQGRNEQYF. The chain recombines TRBV28 with TRBJ2-7; 9 bases are a match to TRBD1. CDR1 is MDHEN and CDR2 is SYDVKM in the germline V gene. CDR3 size: 16 residues. Trimming at V came to 5 bases and at J to 5 bases, leaving 13 bases not matched to a gene.

The chain carries TRBV6-1 and TRBJ2-7; D gene uncertain. CDR3 length: 16 residues. Trimming cost V 0 bases and J 0 bases, with 12 bases left between them. The germline gives CDR1 MNHNS, CDR2 SASEGT. The CDR3 DNA follows: TGTGCCAGCAGTGAAGCAGTTGACACAAGCTCCTACGAGCAGTACTTC. Amino acid sequence: CASSEAVDTSSYEQYF.